The clone carrying this T cell receptor (beta chain) was detected a few times. Its antigen is unknown. The CDR3 has 13 amino acids. V lost 2 bases and J lost 8; bases outside the gene matches: 7. The germline V gene encodes CDR1 SQVTM and CDR2 ANQGSEA. The authors distributed each subset's genomic DNA evenly over several immunoSEQ plates. Clones were read by immunoSEQ multiplex PCR, and TCRdb kept only the in-frame ones, dropping some. The sample includes around 940,000 clones, over 60% seen only once; the top ten take approximately 1.5%. This sample is drawn from a study of shared clonotypes between healthy human individuals. Overall study findings and caveats: In a handful of donors, around 5% of naive CD4 clonotypes appeared in common.

The rearrangement joins TRBV29-1 to TRBJ1-2, with 8 bases fitting TRBD1. Sequencing was carried out using memory CD4+ T cells sorted from blood. The subset denotes: CD45RA-negative fraction. The TCR comes from a man younger than 35 in good health. The CDR3 DNA reads as TGCAGCGTTGAAATATCAGGGGGCTGGGGCTACACCTTC. Its protein product is CSVEISGGWGYTF.